This entry lists 18 T cell receptor beta chains sequenced from one sample in a study of CD8 T cells in Susac syndrome. An input of 0.5 to 1 ug of RNA was subjected to reverse transcription using random hexamers. Each CDR3 protein gets one entry after TCRdb re-called the immunoSEQ multiplex PCR reads with MiXCR. The sample holds almost 450,000 distinct CDR3 sequences, approximately 85% seen once. The specimen sequenced was CD8+ T cells from PBMCs. The receptors were gathered from a human donor with multiple sclerosis.

The chain employs TRBV3-1 and TRBJ2-1, with D unresolved. CDR1 LGHDT and CDR2 YNNKEL come from the germline V gene (reference sequence). The CDR3 totals 13 residues. With 5 bases removed from V and 9 bases from J, the gap between germline ends came to 14 bases. CDR3 DNA sequence: TGTGCCAGCAGCGGGCACTTCTCCTTTGAGCAGTTCTTC. Translation gives CASSGHFSFEQFF.

This clonotype was counted between two and nine times. The chain employs TRBV19 and TRBJ2-1; either TRBD1 or TRBD2 may supply D (5 bases each). The CDR3 is made up of 10 amino acids. The V end lost 7 bases, the J end lost 8 bases, and 6 bases lay between the germline ends. CDR1 and CDR2 (germline): LNHDA, SQIVND (reference sequence). CDR3 residues: CASMGDEQFF. As DNA, the CDR3 is TGTGCCAGTATGGGGGATGAGCAGTTCTTC.

The chain couples TRBV9 to TRBJ2-3; D is ambiguous. V shed 5 bases and J shed 1 base, with 8 bases lying between them. The CDR3 has 13 residues. Germline V lookup: CDR1 SGDLS, CDR2 YYNGEE. The CDR3 loop is CASSDGRTDTQYF. In nucleotides, the CDR3 is TGTGCCAGCAGTGACGGTCGCACAGATACGCAGTATTTT.

This clonotype was observed once. CDR3 in amino acids: CASSLGETANYEQYF. Here the CDR3 DNA reads TGTGCCAGCAGCTTAGGCGAGACAGCAAACTACGAGCAGTACTTC. The chain joins TRBV13 to TRBJ2-7; TRBD1 is a possible D gene (5 bases). V lost 0 bases to trimming and J lost 3 bases, with 12 bases between them. CDR3 size: 15 residues. Germline-derived CDR1 and CDR2 are PRHDT and FYEKMQ (reference sequence).

This clonotype was detected only a few times. V gene TRBV27 combines with J gene TRBJ1-1; D might be TRBD1 (5 bases). Germline-derived CDR1 and CDR2 are MNHEY and SMNVEV (reference sequence). CDR3 length equals 13 residues. Trimming removed 10 bases at V and 0 bases at J, with 12 bases between. The CDR3 DNA is TGTGCCACCTCGACGGGGCTGAACACTGAAGCTTTCTTT. Amino acids: CATSTGLNTEAFF.

This clonotype was counted only a few times. The chain joins TRBV5-4 to TRBJ2-1, with D possibly being TRBD1 or TRBD2 (5 bases each). The germline V gene encodes CDR1 SGHNT and CDR2 YYREEE (reference sequence). This CDR3 contains 16 residues. Trimming took off 0 bases at V and 3 bases at J, with 13 bases between the two ends. The CDR3 DNA is TGTGCCAGCAGCTTGGGAGTACTGGGGGACTACAATGAGCAGTTCTTC. Translating it yields CASSLGVLGDYNEQFF.

This chain connects TRBV10-3 to TRBJ2-1; 10 bases match TRBD2. Trimming took 0 bases from V and 2 from J; bases not matched to a gene: 1. CDR1 is ENHRY and CDR2 is SYGVKD in the germline V gene. The CDR3 is 16 residues long. For the CDR3, the DNA is TGTGCCATCAGTGAGTCAGCGGGGGGGACCTACAATGAGCAGTTCTTC. This codes for CAISESAGGTYNEQFF.

The genes are TRBV25-1 and TRBJ1-6; 7 bases align to TRBD1. The CDR3 is 14 residues long. Germline assignment: CDR1 MGHDK and CDR2 SYGVNS. Trimming removed 3 bases from V and 7 bases from J; junction bases left unmatched: 3. The CDR3 region is CASSDWDRNSPLHF. As DNA, the CDR3 is TGTGCCAGCAGTGATTGGGACAGAAATTCACCCCTCCACTTT.

The rearrangement links TRBV7-9 to TRBJ2-7; D ambiguous. V was trimmed by 1 base and J by 2 bases, leaving 12 bases between them. This CDR3 contains 15 residues. Germline CDR1 and CDR2: SEHNR and FQNEAQ (reference sequence). The chain's CDR3 is CASSLGLDGAYEQYF. For the CDR3, the DNA is TGTGCCAGCAGCTTAGGGTTGGACGGCGCCTACGAGCAGTACTTC.

The J gene is TRBJ2-6, the V gene TRBV29-1, with 8 bases lining up with TRBD1. Germline V gives CDR1 SQVTM, CDR2 ANQGSEA. CDR3 length: 18 residues. Unmatched junction bases numbered 7, after V lost 0 bases and J lost 0 bases. CDR3 in amino acids: CSVEDQGQADSGANVLTF. Written as DNA, the CDR3 is TGCAGCGTTGAAGATCAGGGACAGGCGGACTCTGGGGCCAACGTCCTGACTTTC.

The chain employs TRBV4-2 and TRBJ1-1; no clear D. Looked up from germline, CDR1 is LGHNA and CDR2 is YNFKEQ. V was pared by 1 base and J by 0 bases, with 12 bases between. The CDR3 loop spans 16 amino acids. CDR3 sequence reads: CASSQAPGGLNTEAFF. CDR3 bases: TGTGCCAGCAGCCAAGCGCCAGGAGGGTTGAACACTGAAGCTTTCTTT.

CDR3 DNA sequence: TGTGCCAGCAGTTCCCGGACAGAAAGCACAGATACGCAGTATTTT. It translates to CASSSRTESTDTQYF. The J gene is TRBJ2-3, the V gene TRBV12-3 or TRBV12-4; maybe TRBD1 (6 bases). V dropped 4 bases and J dropped 0 bases, with 11 bases sitting between them. CDR3 size: 15 residues.

The genes are TRBV14 and TRBJ2-7, with 10 positions matching TRBD2. The V gene end was trimmed by 5 bases and the J gene end by 4 bases; junction bases not matched to a gene: 5. CDR1 SGHDN and CDR2 FVKESK come from the germline V gene. The CDR3 sequence is 14 residues long. CDR3 sequence reads: CASSSSGRNYEQYF. CDR3 DNA sequence: TGTGCCAGCAGCTCTAGCGGGAGAAATTACGAGCAGTACTTC.

The CDR3 protein is CASRGTNQETQYF. The CDR3 nucleotides read TGTGCCAGCAGGGGGACAAATCAAGAGACCCAGTACTTC. V is TRBV2 and J is TRBJ2-5; maybe TRBD1 (6 bases). This CDR3 comprises 13 residues. V lost 6 bases to trimming and J lost 2 bases, with 10 bases between them. CDR1 is SNHLY, CDR2 FYNNEI, per germline.

The CDR3 bases are TGTGCCAGCAGCTTATATGGGGAGGGATGGGGGAATCAGCCCCAGCATTTT. Translated: CASSLYGEGWGNQPQHF. The V and J genes are TRBV7-6 and TRBJ1-5; TRBD1 is a possible D gene (5 bases). The CDR3 covers 17 residues. Trimming removed 2 bases from V and 4 bases from J, with 18 bases in between. Germline V CDR1 and CDR2: SGHVS, FNYEAQ.

This clonotype has just one count. The CDR3 sequence: CAWSGTSGSNEQFF. The DNA of the CDR3 is TGTGCCTGGAGTGGGACTAGCGGGAGCAATGAGCAGTTCTTC. The V and J genes are TRBV30 and TRBJ2-1; 13 positions agree with TRBD2. Germline V CDR1 and CDR2: GTSNPN, SVGIG (reference sequence). This CDR3 is 14 amino acids long. With V trimmed by 1 base and J by 6 bases, 0 bases remained unmatched.

This clonotype was seen more than once but under ten times. The chain links TRBV11-1 to TRBJ1-1; D might be TRBD1 (5 bases). This CDR3 is 15 amino acids long. V lost 1 base and J 1 base, leaving 10 bases between the germline ends. CDR1 is SGHAT, CDR2 FQDESV, per germline (reference sequence). CDR3 DNA sequence: TGTGCCAGCAGCTTAGGATCAGGGAGGAACACTGAAGCTTTCTTT. Residues: CASSLGSGRNTEAFF.

The chain couples TRBV5-6 to TRBJ1-3; D remains unclear. Trimming took 0 bases from V and 7 from J, leaving 8 bases between them. CDR1 is SGHDT, CDR2 YYEEEE, per germline. The CDR3 is made up of 13 amino acids. CDR3 DNA sequence: TGTGCCAGCAGCTTGGTGGGTTCCAACACCATATATTTT. Translating gives CASSLVGSNTIYF. Variable domain in full (rest from reference TRBV5-6 and TRBJ1-3): DAGVTQSPTHLIKTRGQQVTLRCSPKSGHDTVSWYQQALGQGPQFIFQYYEEEERQRGNFPDRFSGHQFPNYSSELNVNALLLGDSALYLCASSLVGSNTIYFGEGSWLTVV.